This T cell receptor beta chain emerged from a study of blood T cell repertoires in COVID-19. On the study more broadly: The United States, Italy and Spain supplied acute and convalescent COVID-19 samples. The analysed material was cDNA or gDNA that came from T cells, B-cell-depleted T cells, or PBMCs.

Germline assignment: CDR1 SEHNR and CDR2 FQNEAQ (reference sequence). CDR3 size: 15 residues. The junction had 4 bases not matched to a gene; V was cut back by 2 bases and J by 7 bases. This clone has just one count. In the authors' workflow: Nucleated cell number was recorded as an estimate derived from reference gene primer amplification. Profiling relied on immunoSEQ multiplex PCR, and the TCRdb table lists in-frame clones only, not all of them. V, J and clone size reflect that table, while D and trimming were determined from the DNA. The repertoire holds 70,000 or so clones, with about 89% as singletons.

This receptor was identified in a man aged 45 to 65 with active COVID-19. Sequences were obtained from peripheral blood. The chain uses TRBV7-9 and TRBJ2-2; TRBD2 aligns across 10 bases. CDR3: CASSLLAGAVGELFF. CDR3 nucleotides: TGTGCCAGCAGCTTACTAGCGGGAGCCGTCGGGGAGCTGTTTTTT. Full variable domain (remainder filled in from reference TRBV7-9 and TRBJ2-2): DTGVSQNPRHKITKRGQNVTFRCDPISEHNRLYWYRQTLGQGPEFLTYFQNEAQLEKSRLLSDRFSAERPKGSFSTLEIQRTEQGDSAMYLCASSLLAGAVGELFFGEGSRLTVL.